This T cell receptor beta chain came from a study of T cells after yellow fever vaccination. Study results and limitations: Re-detected after boosting: most primary clones, around 96% of CD4 and roughly 88% of CD8.

The CDR3 covers 14 residues. Per germline, CDR1 SGHTA and CDR2 FQGNSA. V was trimmed by 5 bases and J by 8 bases, leaving 18 bases between them. One entry per CDR3 protein results from TCRdb running MiXCR on the 5' RACE reads. The sample shows roughly 65,000 distinct CDR3 sequences, roughly 6% of them seen only once. This clonotype has a count of ten or more. What it binds is unknown. This specimen was CD4+ T cells sorted from PBMCs, taken approximately 15 days after the first yellow fever vaccination. This receptor was taken from a man aged 18 to 29 who received the YFV17D yellow fever vaccine. The chain is built from TRBV7-2 and TRBJ1-2; D unclear. As DNA, the CDR3 is TGTGCCAGCAGCCCCTCATGGGGTAGAGAAGGCTACACCTTC. Translation: CASSPSWGREGYTF.